Listed here are 28 T cell receptor beta chains from one sample, sequenced in a study of blood T cell repertoires in COVID-19 (dated by TCRdb to 2020 to 2021). To prepare the library, the immunoSEQ multiplex PCR assay was applied. TCRdb took this table from immuneACCESS and kept in-frame rearrangements with V and J called. Such tables lack part of the clones; where checked against another copy, unresolved V genes explain under half of the gap, and the rest is unexplained. Recorded for this sample are some 120,000 clones; about 92% of them occurred a single time. The ten top clones hold roughly 5% of the sample. The sample taken for sequencing was peripheral blood. Receptor source: a man aged 55 to 70 with COVID-19, enrolled during active disease.

This clone was counted only a few times. The chain links TRBV28 to TRBJ2-7; a weak D match, TRBD1 (5 bases). The V gene's germline CDR1 is MDHEN and CDR2 SYDVKM. CDR3 size: 15 residues. The V end lost 6 bases, the J end lost 1 base, and 16 bases lay between the germline ends. CDR3 sequence (DNA): TGTGCCAGCAGGAGCTCCAGGGAATTATCCTACGAGCAGTACTTC. It yields the protein CASRSSRELSYEQYF.

V is TRBV7-9 and J is TRBJ2-7; D remains unclear. The V end was cut by 3 bases, the J end by 5 bases, with 8 bases between. This CDR3 region has 12 residues. Germline lookup yields CDR1 SEHNR and CDR2 FQNEAQ (reference sequence). DNA of the CDR3: TGTGCCAGCAGCTTGTTGTCCGACGAGCAGTACTTC. The encoded protein is CASSLLSDEQYF.

This clone was detected only once. This chain links TRBV5-1 with TRBJ2-1; 10 bases are shared with TRBD1. V trimming: 5 bases; J trimming: 4 bases; junction bases outside the gene matches: 3. The CDR3 covers 14 residues. The germline CDR1 and CDR2 sequences are SGHRS and YFSETQ. The CDR3 loop is CASRMGQGYNEQFF. CDR3 DNA sequence: TGCGCCAGCAGAATGGGACAGGGGTACAATGAGCAGTTCTTC.

The V and J genes are TRBV25-1 and TRBJ1-2; no reliable D call. The length of the CDR3 is 14 residues. The ends were cut back, 5 bases at V and 6 bases at J, with 16 bases in the middle. Germline CDR1 and CDR2: MGHDK and SYGVNS. This CDR3 reads CASSFNTGVDGYTF. The CDR3 coding sequence is TGTGCCAGCAGTTTTAACACGGGTGTGGATGGCTACACCTTC.

V is TRBV30 and J is TRBJ1-5, with TRBD1 matching 9 bases. The J segment lost 4 bases and the V segment lost 0 bases, leaving 4 bases of the junction unmatched. CDR1 and CDR2 from the germline V gene are GTSNPN and SVGIG (reference sequence). The length of the CDR3 is 15 residues. The CDR3, as DNA: TGTGCCTGGAGTGTACCAGGACAGGGGAATCAGCCCCAGCATTTT. Amino acids: CAWSVPGQGNQPQHF.

This chain links TRBV11-2 with TRBJ1-4, with 9 bases identical to TRBD1. Germline V gene sequence: CDR1 SGHAT, CDR2 FQNNGV. The CDR3 length is 16 residues. Trimming at V came to 5 bases and at J to 8 bases, leaving 12 bases not matched to a gene. As DNA, the CDR3 is TGTGCCAGCAGCGATGAAACAGGGGGCGCAGGAGAAAAACTGTTTTTT. This gives the protein CASSDETGGAGEKLFF.

The chain has TRBV5-1 and TRBJ2-5; a weak D match, TRBD2 (6 bases). CDR3 length equals 15 residues. The V and J ends lost 0 bases and 7 bases respectively, with 16 bases between them. Germline CDR1 is SGHRS and CDR2 is YFSETQ. The CDR3 reads CASSLAEGTRGTQYF. In DNA, the CDR3 is TGCGCCAGCAGCTTGGCCGAAGGGACTCGGGGGACCCAGTACTTC. Supplemented by reference TRBV5-1 and TRBJ2-5, the full variable domain reads KAGVTQTPRYLIKTRGQQVTLSCSPISGHRSVSWYQQTPGQGLQFLFEYFSETQRNKGNFPGRFSGRQFSNSRSEMNVSTLELGDSALYLCASSLAEGTRGTQYFGPGTRLLVL.

This clone came up once. V is TRBV6-1 and J is TRBJ1-6; D may be TRBD1 (5 bases). Trimming took 2 bases from V and 7 from J, leaving 12 bases between them. The CDR3 length is 15 residues. The germline CDR1 and CDR2 sequences are MNHNS and SASEGT. CDR3 residues: CASSEWQGRNSPLHF. The CDR3 region has the DNA TGTGCCAGCAGTGAATGGCAGGGAAGGAATTCACCCCTCCACTTT.

This chain joins TRBV7-2 and TRBJ2-1; 8 bases align to TRBD2. Germline CDR1 is SGHTA and CDR2 is FQGNSA. Losses at the gene ends were 5 bases for V and 6 bases for J; bases not matched to a gene: 6. This CDR3 has 14 residues. The CDR3 DNA follows: TGTGCCAGCAGCATCTCCGGGACTAGCAATGAGCAGTTCTTC. This translates into CASSISGTSNEQFF.

This chain links TRBV6-5 with TRBJ1-2; 9 nucleotides match TRBD1. Germline V lookup: CDR1 MNHEY, CDR2 SVGAGI. The length of the CDR3 is 14 residues. J gave up 5 bases and V 7 bases, and 8 bases lay outside the gene matches. The CDR3 DNA sequence: TGTGCCAGCAATACCGGGACAGGGAGTTATGGCTACACCTTC. This gives the protein CASNTGTGSYGYTF.

The rearrangement uses TRBV4-3 and TRBJ2-7; 10 nucleotides agree with TRBD2. Per germline, CDR1 LGHNA and CDR2 YSLEER. The ends lost 0 bases at V and 4 bases at J; junction bases unmatched: 6. CDR3 length: 16 residues. The CDR3 spells CASSQDLGSGRYEQYF. The DNA for the CDR3 is TGCGCCAGCAGCCAAGACCTCGGTAGCGGGAGGTACGAGCAGTACTTC.

V is TRBV11-2 and J is TRBJ1-2; D gene ambiguous. Germline-derived CDR1 and CDR2 are SGHAT and FQNNGV. Trimming shortened V by 6 bases and J by 0 bases, and 17 bases separated the two germline ends. CDR3 length: 16 amino acids. CDR3 region: CASSSWQHGANYGYTF. CDR3 in DNA: TGTGCCAGCAGTTCTTGGCAACACGGGGCTAACTATGGCTACACCTTC.

The chain is built from TRBV28 and TRBJ1-5; the D is unclear. Per germline, CDR1 MDHEN and CDR2 SYDVKM. This CDR3 contains 12 residues. Trimming shortened V by 7 bases and J by 6 bases, and 10 bases separated the two germline ends. Written as DNA, the CDR3 is TGTGCCAGCACCCTTATTAGTCAGCCCCAGCATTTT. It specifies CASTLISQPQHF.

This clone was picked up a small number of times. The chain is built from TRBV6-2 or TRBV6-3 and TRBJ2-3, with 10 bases aligning to TRBD1. This CDR3 contains 18 residues. V was clipped by 2 bases and J by 2 bases; unmatched bases: 10. Germline CDR1 reads MNHEY; CDR2 reads SVGEGT. Written as DNA, the CDR3 is TGTGCCAGCAGTTACGGGACAGGGGACTTCTTATCCACAGATACGCAGTATTTT. As protein: CASSYGTGDFLSTDTQYF.

V gene TRBV10-1 combines with J gene TRBJ2-1; 9 bases line up with TRBD2. The ends lost 0 bases at V and 3 bases at J; junction bases unmatched: 3. The V gene's germline CDR1 is WNHNN and CDR2 SYGVQD (reference sequence). The CDR3 has 16 amino acids. In nucleotides, the CDR3 is TGCGCCAGCAGTGAGTCTGAGACTAGCGGCTACAATGAGCAGTTCTTC. Protein sequence: CASSESETSGYNEQFF.

This chain uses TRBV7-2 with TRBJ2-1; 11 bases match TRBD1. The CDR3 runs 17 residues. Per the germline V gene, CDR1 is SGHTA and CDR2 is FQGNSA. Trimming cost V 1 base and J 2 bases; bases outside gene matches: 4. CDR3 in amino acids: CASSLGPDRGPYNEQFF. The CDR3 DNA reads TGTGCCAGCAGCTTAGGCCCGGACAGGGGGCCCTACAATGAGCAGTTCTTC.

The J gene is TRBJ1-1, the V gene TRBV5-4, with 9 bases fitting TRBD1. Unmatched junction bases numbered 3, after V lost 2 bases and J lost 4 bases. The CDR3 consists of 14 residues. Germline-derived CDR1 and CDR2 are SGHNT and YYREEE (reference sequence). The CDR3, as DNA: TGTGCCAGCAGCTTCCGGACAGGGGTCACTGAAGCTTTCTTT. Its translation: CASSFRTGVTEAFF.

The chain recombines TRBV3-1 (or the pseudogene TRBV3-2) with TRBJ1-3; weak D call: TRBD1 (6 bases). The germline V gene has CDR1 LGHDT and CDR2 YNNKEL (reference sequence). V was cut by 0 bases and J by 2 bases, with 14 bases left in between. This CDR3 has 17 residues. CDR3 nucleotide sequence: TGTGCCAGCAGCCAAGATAGGGGGGGGCTGACTGGAAACACCATATATTTT. It yields the protein CASSQDRGGLTGNTIYF.

The chain is built from TRBV11-3 and TRBJ2-7, with no clear D. The CDR3 extends over 14 amino acids. Germline CDR1 and CDR2: SGHNT and YENEEA. V shed 6 bases and J shed 0 bases, with 12 bases lying between them. Here the CDR3 reads CASRRAVNSYEQYF. The CDR3 DNA reads TGTGCCAGCAGGCGAGCTGTCAACTCCTACGAGCAGTACTTC.

V gene TRBV30 combines with J gene TRBJ1-5; no reliable D call. Germline V gene data show CDR1 as GTSNPN and CDR2 as SVGIG (reference sequence). The ends were cut back, 1 base at V and 3 bases at J, with 7 bases in the middle. This CDR3 contains 13 residues. In DNA form, the CDR3 reads TGTGCCTGGAGTGCCCTAGACAATCAGCCCCAGCATTTT. It specifies CAWSALDNQPQHF.

This clone has only one observation. CDR3 sequence reads: CASRTGGRATEAFF. The DNA of the CDR3 is TGTGCCAGCAGGACAGGGGGCAGGGCGACTGAAGCTTTCTTT. The J gene is TRBJ1-1, the V gene TRBV2; 10 nucleotides agree with TRBD1. Germline V lookup: CDR1 SNHLY, CDR2 FYNNEI. After removal of 6 bases from V and 5 bases from J, the junction contained 6 bases not matched to a gene. CDR3 length: 14 residues. Drawing the rest from reference TRBV2 and TRBJ1-1, the complete variable domain is EPEVTQTPSHQVTQMGQEVILRCVPISNHLYFYWYRQILGQKVEFLVSFYNNEISEKSEIFDDQFSVERPDGSNFTLKIRSTKLEDSAMYFCASRTGGRATEAFFGQGTRLTVV.

The chain couples TRBV12-5 to TRBJ1-3; unclear D gene. The germline CDR1 and CDR2 sequences are LGHNT and FRNRAP. The V end was cut by 3 bases, the J end by 6 bases, with 24 bases between. This CDR3 has 18 amino acids. Here the CDR3 DNA reads TGTGCTAGTGGTTTATTTGTTGAGGGATGGAGTAAGGAAAACACCATATATTTT. As protein: CASGLFVEGWSKENTIYF.

This chain uses TRBV2 with TRBJ1-1; 9 bases agree with TRBD1. The CDR3 has 17 amino acids. J lost 0 bases, V lost 4 bases, and 9 bases had no gene match. Germline loops: CDR1 SNHLY, CDR2 FYNNEI. The CDR3 bases are TGTGCCAGCAGTGGGGACAGGGAAGGGCTCGTGAACACTGAAGCTTTCTTT. It encodes CASSGDREGLVNTEAFF.

The CDR3 region is CASSLIADRHEQYF. The CDR3 DNA sequence: TGTGCCAGCAGTTTAATTGCGGACAGACACGAGCAGTACTTC. The chain is built from TRBV28 and TRBJ2-7, with D possibly matching TRBD1 (6 bases). V shed 2 bases and J shed 5 bases, with 13 bases lying between them. Per the germline V gene, CDR1 is MDHEN and CDR2 is SYDVKM. The CDR3 sequence is 14 residues long.

The chain combines TRBV9 with TRBJ1-3; D might be TRBD1 (5 bases). V shed 4 bases and J shed 0 bases, with 17 bases lying between them. Germline assignment: CDR1 SGDLS and CDR2 YYNGEE. The CDR3 spans 17 residues. The CDR3 DNA reads as TGTGCCAGCAGCCCTCTCGGTGGACATGCCTCTGGAAACACCATATATTTT. It yields the protein CASSPLGGHASGNTIYF.

The rearrangement uses TRBV28 and TRBJ1-1, with a weak D call TRBD1 (5 bases). V was shortened by 8 bases and J by 5 bases, with 18 bases between the two germline ends. The CDR3 totals 14 residues. In germline, CDR1 is MDHEN, CDR2 SYDVKM. The CDR3 is CASGLGRGETEAFF. CDR3 DNA: TGTGCCAGCGGGTTGGGGCGAGGAGAGACTGAAGCTTTCTTT.

The chain employs TRBV4-2 and TRBJ1-2; D unresolved. The germline V and J ends were trimmed by 1 base and 0 bases, with 12 bases remaining between them. The CDR3 consists of 16 residues. From germline, CDR1 is LGHNA and CDR2 YNFKEQ. The CDR3 spells CASSQGIGATNYGYTF. CDR3 nucleotides: TGTGCCAGCAGCCAAGGAATTGGAGCAACTAACTATGGCTACACCTTC.

The genes are TRBV19 and TRBJ2-7; 9 nucleotides align to TRBD1. The trim removed 3 bases at V and 3 bases at J, leaving 6 bases unmatched. Germline V gene data show CDR1 as LNHDA and CDR2 as SQIVND (reference sequence). The CDR3 loop spans 15 amino acids. CDR3 sequence: CASSIKGQGRYEQYF. CDR3 DNA: TGTGCCAGTAGTATCAAAGGACAGGGGCGCTACGAGCAGTACTTC.